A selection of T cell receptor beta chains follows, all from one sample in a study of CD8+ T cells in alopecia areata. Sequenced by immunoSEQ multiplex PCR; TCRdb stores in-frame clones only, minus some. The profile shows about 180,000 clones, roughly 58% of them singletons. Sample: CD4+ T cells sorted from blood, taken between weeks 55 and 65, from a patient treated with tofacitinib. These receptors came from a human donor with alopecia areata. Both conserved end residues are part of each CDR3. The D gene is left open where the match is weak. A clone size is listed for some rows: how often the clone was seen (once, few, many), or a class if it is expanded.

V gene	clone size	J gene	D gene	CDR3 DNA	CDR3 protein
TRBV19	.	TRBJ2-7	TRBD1	TGTGCCAGTAGTATCCGGGACAGCTCCTACGAGCAGTACTTC	CASSIRDSSYEQYF
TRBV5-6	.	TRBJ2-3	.	TGTGCCAGCAGCTTGGTGGGAGATACGCAGTATTTT	CASSLVGDTQYF
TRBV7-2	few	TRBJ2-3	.	TGTGCCAGCAGCCAAACGGCGGGAGATACGCAGTATTTT	CASSQTAGDTQYF
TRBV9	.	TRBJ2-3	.	TGTGCCAGCAGCGTAGCTCCCGCAGATACGCAGTATTTT	CASSVAPADTQYF
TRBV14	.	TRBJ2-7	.	TGTGCCAGCAGCCAAGAACTCGGGTACGAGCAGTACTTC	CASSQELGYEQYF
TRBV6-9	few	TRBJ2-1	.	TGTGCCAGAAACTACTACAATGAGCAGTTCTTC	CARNYYNEQFF
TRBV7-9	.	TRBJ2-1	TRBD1	TGTGCCAGCAGCTCAGACAGGGCCCCCTACAATGAGCAGTTCTTC	CASSSDRAPYNEQFF
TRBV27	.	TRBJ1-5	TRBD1	TGTGCCAGCAGTTCTCGTCTTACCATCTCCGGGACAGGGGGGCGGCTGGGCAATCAGCCCCAGCATTTT	CASSSRLTISGTGGRLGNQPQHF
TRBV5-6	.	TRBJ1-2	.	TGTGCCAGCAGCTTTAACCCGGGAGCCATAGGCTACACCTTC	CASSFNPGAIGYTF
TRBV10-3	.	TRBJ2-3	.	TGTGCCATCAGTGAGTCTGGACAATCCTCAGATACGCAGTATTTT	CAISESGQSSDTQYF
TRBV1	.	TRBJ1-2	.	TGCACCAGCAGCCAAATGACAGTGAATAACTATGGCTACACCTTC	CTSSQMTVNNYGYTF
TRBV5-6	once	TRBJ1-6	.	TGTGCCAGCAGTTTCCGACCGAGTAATTCACCCCTCCACTTT	CASSFRPSNSPLHF
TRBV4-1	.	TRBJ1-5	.	TGCGCCAGCAGCCAAGATTACACGCCAGCCCGGCGGCCCCAGCATTTT	CASSQDYTPARRPQHF
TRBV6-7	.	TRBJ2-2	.	TGTGCCAGCAGTTCCACTTCGACAGCGTTGAACACCGGGGAGCTGTTTTTT	CASSSTSTALNTGELFF
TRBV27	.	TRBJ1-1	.	TGTGCCAGCAGTACTCCAAGGAACACTGAAGCTTTCTTT	CASSTPRNTEAFF
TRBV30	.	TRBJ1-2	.	TGTGCCTGGAGCGGGACTCTCTATGGCTACACCTTC	CAWSGTLYGYTF
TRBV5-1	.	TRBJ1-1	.	TGCGCCAGCAGCACGACAGGTCTGAACACTGAAGCTTTCTTT	CASSTTGLNTEAFF
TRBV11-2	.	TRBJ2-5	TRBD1	TGTGCCAGCAGCTTCGACAGGGGGCTTGAGACCCAGTACTTC	CASSFDRGLETQYF
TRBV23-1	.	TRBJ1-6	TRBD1	TGCGCCAGCAGTCCCCGACAGGGAAGTAATTCACCCCTCCACTTT	CASSPRQGSNSPLHF
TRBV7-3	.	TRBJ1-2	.	TGTGCCAGCAGCCCCGGCGGGGCCTCGTCCTATGGCTACACCTTC	CASSPGGASSYGYTF
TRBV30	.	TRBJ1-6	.	TGTGCCTGGAGTGTGGTGGGGGCAGACTCACCCCTCCACTTT	CAWSVVGADSPLHF
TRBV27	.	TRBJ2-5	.	TGTGCCAGCAGCCTAATGGCCCGGGGCAGGAGCCAAGAGACCCAGTACTTC	CASSLMARGRSQETQYF
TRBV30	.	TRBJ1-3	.	TGTGCCTGGCTGGAAGGGATCTCTGGAAACACCATATATTTT	CAWLEGISGNTIYF
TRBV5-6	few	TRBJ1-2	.	TGTGCCAGCAGCTTAGGGACACTCAACACCAACTATGGCTACACCTTC	CASSLGTLNTNYGYTF
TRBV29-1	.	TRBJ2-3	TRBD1	TGCAGCGTCACGACAGGGTCAGGAACAGATACGCAGTATTTT	CSVTTGSGTDTQYF
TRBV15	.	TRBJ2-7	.	TGTGCCACCAGCAGAGATCGGGGATCCTACGAGCAGTACTTC	CATSRDRGSYEQYF
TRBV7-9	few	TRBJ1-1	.	TGTGCCAGCAGCTTACTCGGGGTCCTCTTGAACACTGAAGCTTTCTTT	CASSLLGVLLNTEAFF
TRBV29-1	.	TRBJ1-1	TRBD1	TGCAGCGTTGGGTCAAGACAGGGGCGAACTGAAGCTTTCTTT	CSVGSRQGRTEAFF
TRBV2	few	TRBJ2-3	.	TGTGCCAGCAGTAAAGAAACGGCCGTCAGCACAGATACGCAGTATTTT	CASSKETAVSTDTQYF
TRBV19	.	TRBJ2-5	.	TGTGCCAGTAGGACTTCGAGGCTCGAAGGGACCCAGTACTTC	CASRTSRLEGTQYF
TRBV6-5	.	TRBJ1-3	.	TGTGCCAGCACCTACGACAGTGGCTCTGGAAACACCATATATTTT	CASTYDSGSGNTIYF
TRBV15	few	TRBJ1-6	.	TGTGCCACCAGCTCCAGCCAGGGGTCTGAGTCACCCCTCCACTTT	CATSSSQGSESPLHF
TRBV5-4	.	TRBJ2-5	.	TGTGCCAGCAGCTCTCGAGAGACCCAGTACTTC	CASSSRETQYF
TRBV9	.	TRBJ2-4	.	TGTGCCAGCAGCGCCGACTTACCGGACTCCCCGGGGGACATTCAGTACTTC	CASSADLPDSPGDIQYF
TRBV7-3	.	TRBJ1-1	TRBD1	TGTGCCAGCAGCGCCGCAGGGGGAATAAGCACTGAAGCTTTCTTT	CASSAAGGISTEAFF
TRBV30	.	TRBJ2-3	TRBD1	TGTGCCTGTCACGACAGGGGGCGTACGGATACGCAGTATTTT	CACHDRGRTDTQYF
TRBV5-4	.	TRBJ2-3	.	TGTGCCAGCAGCTTGGTTTCGGGGACAGATACGCAGTATTTT	CASSLVSGTDTQYF
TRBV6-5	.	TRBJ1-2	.	TGTGCCAGCACCCCGGACATGACGCGGGGCTACACCTTC	CASTPDMTRGYTF
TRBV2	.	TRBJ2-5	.	TGTGCCAGCAGTGAAGCGAAACGGCTGTACCAAGAGACCCAGTACTTC	CASSEAKRLYQETQYF
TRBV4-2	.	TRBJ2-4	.	TGTGCCAGCAGCCAAGTTTCAACCTTAGCCAAAAACATTCAGTACTTC	CASSQVSTLAKNIQYF
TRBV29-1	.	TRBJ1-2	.	TGCAGCGTACTACCCGAAGGGGATTTTATGTTTGGCTACACCTTC	CSVLPEGDFMFGYTF